The 23 T cell receptor beta chains given below trace back to one sample, sequenced in a study of beta chain features in type 1 diabetes. Sequenced material consisted of expressed TCRB transcripts (all of the isolated RNA was reverse transcribed). This table comes from immunoSEQ multiplex PCR, and its TCRdb copy is limited to in-frame clones, with some not included. The sample yields fewer than 900,000 clones, under 20% seen once. Source material: naive CD4+ T cells from blood. The origin of the receptors is a woman aged 18-35 years in good health.

The chain uses TRBV7-8 and TRBJ2-5; D is ambiguous. The CDR3 extends over 16 amino acids. The V gene's germline CDR1 is SGHVS and CDR2 FQNEAQ. Trimming took off 1 base at V and 1 base at J, with 13 bases between the two ends. The CDR3 spells CASSLVLRVPQETQYF. The CDR3 region has the DNA TGTGCCAGCAGCTTAGTTCTCCGGGTTCCCCAAGAGACCCAGTACTTC. Full variable domain (outside the CDR3, taken from reference TRBV7-8 and TRBJ2-5): GAGVSQSPRYKVAKRGQDVALRCDPISGHVSLFWYQQALGQGPEFLTYFQNEAQLDKSGLPSDRFFAERPEGSVSTLKIQRTQQEDSAVYLCASSLVLRVPQETQYFGPGTRLLVL.

The rearrangement joins TRBV7-2 to TRBJ2-1; perhaps D is TRBD1 or TRBD2 (5 bases each). The CDR3 length is 16 residues. CDR1 and CDR2 (germline): SGHTA, FQGNSA. Trimming left V 1 base short and J 8 bases short, with 18 bases between. This CDR3 reads CASSLGGSGTWYEQFF. The DNA of the CDR3 is TGTGCCAGCAGCTTAGGGGGGTCGGGAACATGGTATGAGCAGTTCTTC.

The table lists this clone with a few counts. The V gene is TRBV18, the J gene TRBJ2-1, with D possibly TRBD1 on 6 matching bases. CDR1 KGHSH and CDR2 LQKENI come from the germline V gene. V gave up 3 bases and J gave up 6 bases, with 9 bases separating them. This CDR3 comprises 13 residues. Written as DNA, the CDR3 is TGTGCCAGCTCACCGGGACAAACCAATGAGCAGTTCTTC. Translated: CASSPGQTNEQFF.

CDR3 amino acids: CASRTTGLGYEQYF. Here the CDR3 DNA reads TGTGCCAGCAGAACTACGGGACTAGGGTACGAGCAGTACTTC. The V and J genes are TRBV27 and TRBJ2-7; 8 nucleotides agree with TRBD2. The CDR3 is made up of 14 amino acids. Per the germline V gene, CDR1 is MNHEY and CDR2 is SMNVEV (reference sequence). J lost 4 bases, V lost 6 bases, and 8 bases had no gene match.

The chain employs TRBV11-3 and TRBJ1-2; 9 positions agree with TRBD1. CDR3 length: 19 residues. Looked up from germline, CDR1 is SGHNT and CDR2 is YENEEA. With V trimmed by 0 bases and J by 2 bases, 13 bases remained unmatched. DNA of the CDR3: TGTGCCAGCAGCTTAGAAGCCCGGGACAGGGCCCTTTGGAACTATGGCTACACCTTC. Protein: CASSLEARDRALWNYGYTF. Variable domain in full (rest from reference TRBV11-3 and TRBJ1-2): EAGVVQSPRYKIIEKKQPVAFWCNPISGHNTLYWYLQNLGQGPELLIRYENEEAVDDSQLPKDRFSAERLKGVDSTLKIQPAELGDSAVYLCASSLEARDRALWNYGYTFGSGTRLTVV.

The chain employs TRBV7-3 and TRBJ2-2; no definite D call. The CDR3 spans 13 residues. V lost 6 bases and J lost 6, with 11 bases in between. From germline, CDR1 is SGHTA and CDR2 FQGTGA. The CDR3 DNA reads TGTGCCAGCAGTCCCGGTTTTGCCGGGGAGCTGTTTTTT. Protein: CASSPGFAGELFF.

Comments on this clone: One end of the junction varies from germline; a read error may be responsible. The rearrangement links TRBV7-2 to TRBJ2-2, with 9 bases identical to TRBD1. This CDR3 contains 17 residues. Per the germline V gene, CDR1 is SGHTA and CDR2 is FQGNSA. The CDR3 region has the DNA TGCGCCAGCAGCCAGCTAGGGACAGGGACGAACACCGGGGAGCTGTTTTTT. Translated: CASSQLGTGTNTGELFF.

The gene calls are TRBV7-9 and TRBJ2-7, with D perhaps given as TRBD1 or TRBD2 (5 bases each). Trimming removed 1 base at V and 2 bases at J, with 9 bases between. CDR1 SEHNR and CDR2 FQNEAQ come from the germline V gene (reference sequence). This CDR3 spans 14 amino acids. The CDR3 spells CASSLVGATYEQYF. In DNA form, the CDR3 reads TGTGCCAGCAGCTTAGTCGGGGCCACCTACGAGCAGTACTTC. The complete variable domain, with remaining parts taken from reference TRBV7-9 and TRBJ2-7, reads DTGVSQNPRHKITKRGQNVTFRCDPISEHNRLYWYRQTLGQGPEFLTYFQNEAQLEKSRLLSDRFSAERPKGSFSTLEIQRTEQGDSAMYLCASSLVGATYEQYFGPGTRLTVT.

This clone was observed a handful of times. The chain combines TRBV10-3 with TRBJ2-7, with D possibly being TRBD1 or TRBD2 (5 bases each). V was cut by 6 bases and J by 3 bases, with 12 bases left in between. The CDR3 extends over 13 amino acids. Germline V gene sequence: CDR1 ENHRY, CDR2 SYGVKD. CDR3 nucleotides: TGTGCCATCAGGAGGGACCAGAACTACGAGCAGTACTTC. It yields the protein CAIRRDQNYEQYF.

This clone has more than one count but fewer than ten. The chain recombines TRBV10-3 with TRBJ2-1; D tentatively reads TRBD1 or TRBD2 (5 bases each). CDR3 length: 11 residues. Germline loops: CDR1 ENHRY, CDR2 SYGVKD. Deletions cut 10 bases from V and 10 bases from J, with 14 bases between. For the CDR3, the DNA is TGTGCCAGTAACGGGGCGAACGAGCAGTTCTTC. It yields the protein CASNGANEQFF.

This rearrangement joins TRBV11-3 to TRBJ2-3; TRBD1 matches 8 bases. The CDR3 sequence is 18 residues long. Trimming removed 1 base from V and 1 base from J; junction bases left unmatched: 10. Germline V lookup: CDR1 SGHNT, CDR2 YENEEA. The CDR3 DNA reads TGTGCCAGCAGCTTAGGAGACAGGGGCGCTGAAGGCACAGATACGCAGTATTTT. Encoded protein: CASSLGDRGAEGTDTQYF.

This clone was seen only a few times. The chain joins TRBV6-5 to TRBJ2-1, with D unclear. Trimming removed 2 bases from V and 10 bases from J, with 18 bases in between. Germline CDR1 reads MNHEY; CDR2 reads SVGAGI. The CDR3 runs 15 residues. The CDR3 reads CASSYQVVSPREQFF. For the CDR3, the DNA is TGTGCCAGCAGTTACCAAGTCGTCTCCCCGCGAGAGCAGTTCTTC.

This rearrangement joins TRBV5-8 to TRBJ2-5; 9 bases match TRBD1. The CDR3 runs to 14 residues. Germline V gives CDR1 SGHTS, CDR2 YDEGEE. The J segment lost 4 bases and the V segment lost 2 bases, leaving 3 bases of the junction unmatched. In nucleotides, the CDR3 is TGTGCCAGCAGCTTTGGACAGGGGAGAGAGACCCAGTACTTC. This gives the protein CASSFGQGRETQYF.

This clone was counted between two and nine times. In DNA, the CDR3 is TGCGCCAGCAGCCAAGGGGGTCCTAGCACAGATACGCAGTATTTT. It yields the protein CASSQGGPSTDTQYF. The genes are TRBV4-3 and TRBJ2-3; D call uncertain. The germline gives CDR1 LGHNA, CDR2 YSLEER. V shed 1 base and J shed 0 bases, with 8 bases lying between them. CDR3 length equals 15 residues.

A note on this clone: The identical CDR3 is also encoded by other nucleotide sequences in the sample. The rearrangement uses TRBV6-5 and TRBJ1-1; no definite D call. V was cut by 0 bases and J by 1 base, with 9 bases left in between. The CDR3 consists of 15 residues. Looked up from germline, CDR1 is MNHEY and CDR2 is SVGAGI. The CDR3 sequence: CASSYSRLGNTEAFF. The CDR3 nucleotides are TGTGCCAGCAGTTACTCGAGGTTAGGGAACACTGAAGCTTTCTTT.

This clone turned up a few times. The chain couples TRBV7-6 to TRBJ2-6; either TRBD1 or TRBD2 may fit D (5 bases each). In germline, CDR1 is SGHVS, CDR2 FNYEAQ. Trimming removed 1 base from V and 0 bases from J, with 19 bases in between. CDR3 size: 20 residues. The CDR3 DNA reads as TGTGCCAGCAGCTTAGACCGAGGGTTGGCGCAGGGCTCTGGGGCCAACGTCCTGACTTTC. Its translation is CASSLDRGLAQGSGANVLTF.

Note on this clone: The same CDR3 is also encoded by other DNA sequences in this sample. The chain joins TRBV7-9 to TRBJ2-2; no reliable D call. CDR1 is SEHNR and CDR2 is FQNEAQ in the germline V gene (reference sequence). V shed 2 bases and J shed 6 bases, with 4 bases lying between them. The CDR3 has 12 amino acids. The CDR3 DNA reads TGTGCCAGCAGCTTAACCGCCGGGGAGCTGTTTTTT. As protein: CASSLTAGELFF.

The chain links TRBV28 to TRBJ1-2; D gene uncertain. Per germline, CDR1 MDHEN and CDR2 SYDVKM. The CDR3 runs 14 residues. The V gene lost 1 base and the J gene lost 8 bases, with 14 bases spanning the gap. The CDR3 spells CASSLFSGGEGYTF. The CDR3, as DNA: TGTGCCAGCAGTTTATTCTCCGGAGGTGAAGGCTACACCTTC.

The chain joins TRBV7-9 to TRBJ2-1, with 12 bases aligning to TRBD1. The germline gives CDR1 SEHNR, CDR2 FQNEAQ (reference sequence). The CDR3 is 15 residues long. With 5 bases clipped from V and 10 bases from J, the junction kept 9 bases outside the gene matches. CDR3 protein: CASSRGQGAPKEQFF. The CDR3 DNA is TGTGCCAGCAGCCGGGGACAGGGGGCGCCGAAGGAGCAGTTCTTC.

The CDR3 DNA follows: TGCGCCAGCAGCTTGGGGGCAGCCCCTGAAGCTTTCTTT. Protein product: CASSLGAAPEAFF. The chain recombines TRBV5-1 with TRBJ1-1; D gene ambiguous. Germline V gene data show CDR1 as SGHRS and CDR2 as YFSETQ. V gave up 0 bases and J gave up 6 bases, with 9 bases separating them. The CDR3 length is 13 residues. The full variable domain, its missing parts supplied by reference TRBV5-1 and TRBJ1-1, is KAGVTQTPRYLIKTRGQQVTLSCSPISGHRSVSWYQQTPGQGLQFLFEYFSETQRNKGNFPGRFSGRQFSNSRSEMNVSTLELGDSALYLCASSLGAAPEAFFGQGTRLTVV.

There are a few counts of this clone. The V call is TRBV15, the J call TRBJ2-7, with TRBD2 identical over 11 bases. The germline V gene encodes CDR1 LNHNV and CDR2 YYDKDF (reference sequence). V dropped 0 bases and J dropped 7; count of bases not matched to a gene: 11. The CDR3 length is 17 residues. The CDR3 loop reads CATSRDYRLAGFDEQYF. Here the CDR3 DNA reads TGTGCCACCAGCAGAGACTATAGACTAGCGGGATTTGATGAGCAGTACTTC.

This clone was picked up a small number of times. The rearrangement joins TRBV11-2 to TRBJ2-7; 9 bases are shared with TRBD1. Germline trimming cut 4 bases from V and 6 bases from J; bases unmatched to any gene: 19. CDR1 SGHAT and CDR2 FQNNGV come from the germline V gene. This CDR3 contains 18 residues. The DNA for the CDR3 is TGTGCCAGCAGCTCCCAGAGGGGTGTCGGGACAGGGTTCCGCGAGCAGTACTTC. This translates into CASSSQRGVGTGFREQYF. Full variable domain (rest looked up from reference TRBV11-2 and TRBJ2-7): EAGVAQSPRYKIIEKRQSVAFWCNPISGHATLYWYQQILGQGPKLLIQFQNNGVVDDSQLPKDRFSAERLKGVDSTLKIQPAKLEDSAVYLCASSSQRGVGTGFREQYFGPGTRLTVT.

This clone was observed a handful of times. The chain carries TRBV18 and TRBJ2-3; TRBD2 agrees at 8 bases. Losses at the gene ends were 5 bases for V and 0 bases for J; bases not matched to a gene: 4. The CDR3 has 15 amino acids. Germline CDR1 reads KGHSH; CDR2 reads LQKENI. The CDR3 here is CASSRTSQSTDTQYF. CDR3 sequence (DNA): TGTGCCAGCTCAAGGACTAGCCAAAGCACAGATACGCAGTATTTT. The full variable domain, rest sourced from reference TRBV18 and TRBJ2-3, is NAGVMQNPRHLVRRRGQEARLRCSPMKGHSHVYWYRQLPEEGLKFMVYLQKENIIDESGMPKERFSAEFPKEGPSILRIQQVVRGDSAAYFCASSRTSQSTDTQYFGPGTRLTVL.